The next 27 T cell receptor beta chains were all read from a single sample in a study of OX40 agonist ivuxolimab in advanced cancers. Sequenced by immunoSEQ multiplex PCR; TCRdb stores in-frame clones only, minus some. Here the sample spans about 62,000 clones, less than 85% being singletons. The material was CD4+ or CD8+ T cells sorted from blood, obtained in a trial of the OX40 agonist ivuxolimab. The receptors stem from an adult with an advanced solid tumor such as melanoma, head and neck, liver or kidney cancer.

This clone has a handful of counts. This CDR3 reads CASIPPKGHEAFF. The CDR3 region has the DNA TGTGCCAGTATCCCTCCGAAGGGGCATGAAGCTTTCTTT. The rearrangement links TRBV19 to TRBJ1-1; D may be TRBD1 (5 bases). V shed 7 bases and J shed 7 bases, with 16 bases lying between them. Germline V gene sequence: CDR1 LNHDA, CDR2 SQIVND (reference sequence). CDR3 length equals 13 residues.

This chain joins TRBV19 and TRBJ2-1, with 7 nucleotides matching TRBD1. The CDR3 runs to 15 residues. CDR1 and CDR2 (germline): LNHDA, SQIVND (reference sequence). Trimming cost V 4 bases and J 8 bases; bases outside gene matches: 11. CDR3: CASSTTGEIRDEQFF. CDR3 bases: TGTGCCAGTAGTACCACAGGGGAGATCAGGGATGAGCAGTTCTTC. Full variable domain (missing parts from reference TRBV19 and TRBJ2-1): DGGITQSPKYLFRKEGQNVTLSCEQNLNHDAMYWYRQDPGQGLRLIYYSQIVNDFQKGDIAEGYSVSREKKESFPLTVTSAQKNPTAFYLCASSTTGEIRDEQFFGPGTRLTVL.

The V and J genes are TRBV4-1 and TRBJ2-1, with a weak D call TRBD2 (6 bases). Germline CDR1 and CDR2: MGHRA and YSYEKL. Trimming shortened V by 4 bases and J by 5 bases, and 12 bases separated the two germline ends. This CDR3 comprises 14 residues. DNA for the CDR3: TGCGCCAGCAGCCCACGGGACTTCCACAATGAGCAGTTCTTC. It yields the protein CASSPRDFHNEQFF.

The chain joins TRBV4-2 to TRBJ2-3; D is ambiguous. Germline-derived CDR1 and CDR2 are LGHNA and YNFKEQ. CDR3 length: 13 residues. Trimming took 5 bases from V and 2 from J, leaving 8 bases between them. CDR3 DNA: TGTGCCAGCAGCTTACATATCACAGATACGCAGTATTTT. It translates to CASSLHITDTQYF.

V and J are TRBV18 and TRBJ2-3; 12 positions match TRBD1. The germline gives CDR1 KGHSH, CDR2 LQKENI. The CDR3 is 17 amino acids. V shed 0 bases, J shed 1 base, and the junction held 2 bases outside the gene matches. The CDR3 coding sequence is TGTGCCAGCTCACCACCGGGACAGGGGGCTCGCACAGATACGCAGTATTTT. Its protein product is CASSPPGQGARTDTQYF.

V is TRBV7-3 and J is TRBJ2-3, with a weak D call TRBD2 (5 bases). This CDR3 is 17 amino acids long. Trimming removed 2 bases from V and 2 bases from J, with 17 bases in between. Germline V gene lookup returns CDR1 SGHTA and CDR2 FQGTGA. CDR3 sequence (DNA): TGTGCCAGCAGCTTAGATAGTGGGAGAGGCTCCACAGATACGCAGTATTTT. Its translation: CASSLDSGRGSTDTQYF.

The genes are TRBV6-6 and TRBJ2-1; TRBD2 matches 9 bases. Per germline, CDR1 MNHNY and CDR2 SVGAGI (reference sequence). The length of the CDR3 is 14 residues. Trimming removed 7 bases from V and 7 bases from J; junction bases left unmatched: 8. CDR3 protein: CASTPTSGKNEQFF. The CDR3 region has the DNA TGTGCCAGCACCCCGACTAGCGGCAAAAATGAGCAGTTCTTC.

V usage is TRBV15 and J usage is TRBJ2-2, with 12 bases identical to TRBD1. The CDR3 length is 16 residues. Germline CDR1 reads LNHNV; CDR2 reads YYDKDF (reference sequence). V was clipped by 3 bases and J by 7 bases; unmatched bases: 6. The CDR3 is CATSSGTGGSFGELFF. CDR3 in DNA: TGTGCCACCAGCAGCGGGACAGGGGGCTCGTTCGGGGAGCTGTTTTTT.

The chain is built from TRBV5-5 and TRBJ1-1, with D possibly being TRBD1 (6 bases). The CDR3 is made up of 15 amino acids. Per germline, CDR1 SGHKS and CDR2 YYEKEE (reference sequence). The germline V and J ends were trimmed by 9 bases and 2 bases, with 20 bases remaining between them. CDR3 amino acids: CATDKVLQGNTEAFF. CDR3 bases: TGTGCCACCGACAAAGTCCTACAGGGAAACACTGAAGCTTTCTTT.

This clone was seen a single time. This chain links TRBV5-4 with TRBJ1-1, with 9 nucleotides matching TRBD1. Germline loops: CDR1 SGHNT, CDR2 YYREEE (reference sequence). This CDR3 spans 14 amino acids. Germline trimming cut 3 bases from V and 5 bases from J; bases unmatched to any gene: 5. CDR3 in amino acids: CASSSGQGRTEAFF. CDR3 nucleotides: TGTGCCAGCAGCTCGGGACAGGGTCGAACTGAAGCTTTCTTT.

The V gene is TRBV7-9, the J gene TRBJ2-2; the D is unclear. This CDR3 comprises 14 residues. Germline V gives CDR1 SEHNR, CDR2 FQNEAQ (reference sequence). V was pared by 1 base and J by 7 bases, with 10 bases between. The CDR3 bases are TGTGCCAGCAGCTTAGTCTCGAGTGGCGGGGAGCTGTTTTTT. Its translation is CASSLVSSGGELFF. The whole variable domain, remainder taken from reference TRBV7-9 and TRBJ2-2, is DTGVSQNPRHKITKRGQNVTFRCDPISEHNRLYWYRQTLGQGPEFLTYFQNEAQLEKSRLLSDRFSAERPKGSFSTLEIQRTEQGDSAMYLCASSLVSSGGELFFGEGSRLTVL.

The V and J genes are TRBV7-2 and TRBJ2-5, with 9 bases aligning to TRBD2. This CDR3 is 15 amino acids long. Germline V CDR1 and CDR2: SGHTA, FQGNSA. The V and J ends lost 6 bases and 2 bases, in that order; junction bases with no gene match: 7. CDR3 sequence: CASRLTSGAQETQYF. DNA of the CDR3: TGTGCCAGCAGACTGACTAGCGGCGCACAAGAGACCCAGTACTTC.

In this sample, this clone turned up once. The chain is built from TRBV2 and TRBJ2-4, with TRBD1 identical over 9 bases. CDR1 is SNHLY and CDR2 is FYNNEI in the germline V gene. The V and J ends lost 5 bases and 6 bases, in that order; junction bases with no gene match: 5. This CDR3 has 14 residues. CDR3 in DNA: TGTGCCAGCAGTCCTCGGACAGGGGCAAACATTCAGTACTTC. Translated, it gives CASSPRTGANIQYF.

The chain joins TRBV6-4 to TRBJ2-3; TRBD2 agrees at 8 bases. The V gene's germline CDR1 is MRHNA and CDR2 SNTAGT. The trim removed 2 bases at V and 3 bases at J, leaving 4 bases unmatched. The CDR3 is made up of 15 amino acids. Here the CDR3 DNA reads TGTGCCAGCAGTGACCCGGGACTAGGAACAGATACGCAGTATTTT. Translated, it gives CASSDPGLGTDTQYF.

The rearrangement uses TRBV6-1 and TRBJ1-1; D is possibly TRBD1 (5 bases). V gave up 6 bases and J gave up 0 bases, with 8 bases separating them. Germline V CDR1 and CDR2: MNHNS, SASEGT. This CDR3 has 13 residues. The CDR3 is CASRQVVNTEAFF. In nucleotides, the CDR3 is TGTGCCAGCAGACAGGTAGTGAACACTGAAGCTTTCTTT.

The chain combines TRBV11-2 with TRBJ1-1; D is uncertain. V shed 6 bases and J shed 2 bases, with 16 bases lying between them. Germline V gives CDR1 SGHAT, CDR2 FQNNGV. The CDR3 is 15 amino acids. The CDR3 nucleotides read TGTGCCAGCAGACAAAACAGCCGGGGAAACACTGAAGCTTTCTTT. It encodes CASRQNSRGNTEAFF.

The genes are TRBV15 and TRBJ2-7, with 8 bases fitting TRBD1. The V gene's germline CDR1 is LNHNV and CDR2 YYDKDF (reference sequence). CDR3 length: 17 amino acids. Trimming took 0 bases from V and 3 from J; bases not matched to a gene: 10. The CDR3 loop reads CATSRDLGQGPFYEQYF. CDR3 DNA: TGTGCCACCAGCAGAGATTTAGGACAGGGCCCTTTCTACGAGCAGTACTTC.

The V and J genes are TRBV2 and TRBJ2-5, with 12 bases matching TRBD1. Trimming cost V 6 bases and J 4 bases; bases outside gene matches: 12. Germline loops: CDR1 SNHLY, CDR2 FYNNEI. This CDR3 contains 17 residues. Written as DNA, the CDR3 is TGTGCCAGCAGAGACGGGACAGGGGGCCATTTCCCAGAGACCCAGTACTTC. This codes for CASRDGTGGHFPETQYF.

This clone was seen a single time. The rearrangement uses TRBV29-1 and TRBJ2-7, with D unclear. V lost 6 bases and J lost 6, with 24 bases in between. Germline lookup yields CDR1 SQVTM and CDR2 ANQGSEA. The CDR3 spans 15 residues. CDR3 region: CSVAHSGPQYGEQYF. For the CDR3, the DNA is TGCAGCGTGGCCCATTCCGGGCCTCAATACGGCGAGCAGTACTTC.

For the CDR3, the DNA is TGTGCCAATCCCCAAGGGGCAAACAATGAGCAGTTCTTC. Translation: CANPQGANNEQFF. This rearrangement joins TRBV2 to TRBJ2-1; D might be TRBD1 (5 bases). This CDR3 comprises 13 residues. Germline assignment: CDR1 SNHLY and CDR2 FYNNEI. The V gene lost 10 bases and the J gene lost 5 bases, with 15 bases spanning the gap.

The rearrangement links TRBV7-9 to TRBJ1-4; D gene uncertain. In germline, CDR1 is SEHNR, CDR2 FQNEAQ (reference sequence). CDR3 length: 12 amino acids. Trimming took off 11 bases at V and 2 bases at J, with 9 bases between the two ends. This CDR3 reads CASGGTNEKLFF. Here the CDR3 DNA reads TGTGCCTCTGGAGGGACTAATGAAAAACTGTTTTTT.

The chain has TRBV6-5 and TRBJ1-2, with D perhaps TRBD1 (6 bases). The CDR3 extends over 14 amino acids. Germline V gene sequence: CDR1 MNHEY, CDR2 SVGAGI. Deletions cut 6 bases from V and 4 bases from J, with 15 bases between. CDR3 residues: CASSSTGKLYGYTF. CDR3 nucleotide sequence: TGTGCCAGCAGCAGTACAGGGAAGCTCTATGGCTACACCTTC.

The chain joins TRBV9 to TRBJ1-3; no reliable D call. The germline V gene encodes CDR1 SGDLS and CDR2 YYNGEE. V was trimmed by 4 bases and J by 4 bases, leaving 12 bases between them. The CDR3 is 14 residues long. The CDR3 spells CASSRTAGGNTIYF. CDR3 sequence (DNA): TGTGCCAGCAGCCGCACGGCGGGCGGAAACACCATATATTTT.

V is TRBV19 and J is TRBJ2-7; a weak D match, TRBD1 (7 bases). V was pared by 4 bases and J by 7 bases, with 17 bases between. From germline, CDR1 is LNHDA and CDR2 SQIVND (reference sequence). The CDR3 is 14 amino acids. CDR3 coding DNA: TGTGCCAGTAGTAGGGGCGGGGACAGCATGGAGCAGTACTTC. This sequence encodes CASSRGGDSMEQYF. The variable domain in full, completed from reference TRBV19 and TRBJ2-7, reads DGGITQSPKYLFRKEGQNVTLSCEQNLNHDAMYWYRQDPGQGLRLIYYSQIVNDFQKGDIAEGYSVSREKKESFPLTVTSAQKNPTAFYLCASSRGGDSMEQYFGPGTRLTVT.

The CDR3 bases are TGTGCCAGCAGTGAACAAGGAGGCACAGATACGCAGTATTTT. Translating it yields CASSEQGGTDTQYF. This rearrangement joins TRBV6-4 to TRBJ2-3, with D unresolved. The V gene lost 3 bases and the J gene lost 1 base, with 8 bases spanning the gap. Germline CDR1 reads MRHNA; CDR2 reads SNTAGT. The CDR3 is made up of 14 amino acids.

This chain connects TRBV27 to TRBJ1-5; D is unresolved. V was clipped by 6 bases and J by 5 bases, with 11 bases between them. This CDR3 has 13 amino acids. CDR1 and CDR2 from the germline V gene are MNHEY and SMNVEV (reference sequence). The CDR3 nucleotides read TGTGCCAGCAGCCCACGGAACCATCAGCCCCAGCATTTT. Translation gives CASSPRNHQPQHF.

The chain links TRBV2 to TRBJ2-1; D not certain. CDR3 size: 15 residues. V was clipped by 2 bases and J by 0 bases, with 8 bases between them. Germline lookup yields CDR1 SNHLY and CDR2 FYNNEI. This chain's CDR3 is CASSEQTGSYNEQFF. Written as DNA, the CDR3 is TGTGCCAGCAGTGAACAAACGGGCTCCTACAATGAGCAGTTCTTC.